Following are 19 T cell receptor beta chains from one sample sequenced in a study of cytomegalovirus exposure and HLA in healthy donors. PCR was performed using 60 Vbeta and 13 Jbeta primers. Libraries were prepared by immunoSEQ multiplex PCR; TCRdb keeps only in-frame clonotypes and omits some of them. The sample lists 95,000 to 100,000 clones, about 76% occurring once. The specimen sequenced was PBMCs. The origin of the receptors is a human donor in good health.

In this sample, this clone turned up once. The chain is built from TRBV5-1 and TRBJ1-6; D call uncertain. This CDR3 region has 15 residues. The germline CDR1 and CDR2 sequences are SGHRS and YFSETQ. V was clipped by 0 bases and J by 4 bases, with 8 bases between them. The CDR3 DNA is TGCGCCAGCAGCTTGGAGTCGGGTTATAATTCACCCCTCCACTTT. Protein sequence: CASSLESGYNSPLHF.

The V call is TRBV6-4, the J call TRBJ2-3; 11 nucleotides align to TRBD2. The germline V gene has CDR1 MRHNA and CDR2 SNTAGT. The CDR3 is 14 residues long. V lost 5 bases to trimming and J lost 6 bases; unmatched junction nucleotides: 4. The CDR3 sequence is CASSSSSGRDTQYF. CDR3 nucleotide sequence: TGTGCCAGCAGTTCTTCTAGCGGGAGGGATACGCAGTATTTT.

The V call is TRBV7-8, the J call TRBJ2-3; a possible D gene is TRBD2 (5 bases). From germline, CDR1 is SGHVS and CDR2 FQNEAQ. The V end lost 4 bases, the J end lost 10 bases, and 30 bases lay between the germline ends. The CDR3 covers 18 residues. The chain's CDR3 is CASSSIPGKAGLTASQYF. The CDR3 DNA is TGTGCCAGCAGCTCAATACCCGGGAAGGCGGGCCTCACCGCTTCGCAGTATTTT.

The chain uses TRBV5-3 and TRBJ1-1, with TRBD1 matching over 8 bases. TRBV5-3 is classed as an ORF, of uncertain function. Losses at the gene ends were 4 bases for V and 9 bases for J; bases not matched to a gene: 8. This CDR3 is 13 amino acids long. CDR3 loop: CARSKRQGMKAFF. Here the CDR3 DNA reads TGTGCCAGAAGCAAAAGACAGGGGATGAAAGCTTTCTTT.

This rearrangement joins TRBV7-6 to TRBJ2-5; 8 bases agree with TRBD2. Germline V lookup: CDR1 SGHVS, CDR2 FNYEAQ. The CDR3 sequence is 15 residues long. The V gene end was trimmed by 6 bases and the J gene end by 5 bases; junction bases not matched to a gene: 11. CDR3 DNA: TGTGCCAGCAGTAGCGGGATACAGAGAGGGGAGACCCAGTACTTC. Its protein product is CASSSGIQRGETQYF.

For the CDR3, the DNA is TGCAGCGTCGCAGGGACTAGCGGGAGCCGCGAGCAGTACTTC. Translating gives CSVAGTSGSREQYF. V is TRBV29-1 and J is TRBJ2-7; TRBD2 agrees at 14 bases. V shed 6 bases, J shed 6 bases, and the junction held 7 bases outside the gene matches. The CDR3 is 14 amino acids. Germline-derived CDR1 and CDR2 are SQVTM and ANQGSEA.

This chain joins TRBV27 and TRBJ2-7; D might be TRBD2 (6 bases). CDR1 and CDR2 from the germline V gene are MNHEY and SMNVEV (reference sequence). The length of the CDR3 is 18 residues. Trimming removed 6 bases from V and 0 bases from J, with 24 bases in between. The CDR3 sequence: CASSRLGVSGSFSYEQYF. In DNA form, the CDR3 reads TGTGCCAGCAGCCGATTAGGGGTAAGCGGGTCCTTCTCCTACGAGCAGTACTTC.

A few counts support this clone. The V gene is TRBV19, the J gene TRBJ2-7, with a tentative D call TRBD2 (6 bases). V lost 6 bases, J lost 2 bases, and 17 bases lay in between. Germline V lookup: CDR1 LNHDA, CDR2 SQIVND (reference sequence). CDR3 length equals 15 residues. The CDR3 loop reads CASSPLAGLAYEQYF. CDR3 DNA: TGTGCCAGTAGCCCGCTGGCGGGGCTGGCCTACGAGCAGTACTTC.

V gene TRBV7-7 combines with J gene TRBJ2-2; no definite D call. The CDR3 runs to 14 residues. The germline gives CDR1 SSHAT, CDR2 FNYEAQ (reference sequence). Trimming cost V 4 bases and J 5 bases, with 11 bases left between them. This CDR3 is CASSSIGWTGELFF. CDR3 in DNA: TGTGCCAGCAGCTCGATCGGGTGGACCGGGGAGCTGTTTTTT.

V usage is TRBV7-8 and J usage is TRBJ1-1, with no clear D. Germline V gives CDR1 SGHVS, CDR2 FQNEAQ. The CDR3 covers 13 residues. Trimming left V 1 base short and J 1 base short, with 4 bases between. The CDR3 loop is CASSLGRNTEAFF. The CDR3 DNA reads TGTGCCAGCAGCTTAGGCAGGAACACTGAAGCTTTCTTT.

The sample holds a few counts of this clone. The rearrangement uses TRBV30 and TRBJ1-2; the match to TRBD1 covers 9 bases. CDR1 is GTSNPN and CDR2 is SVGIG in the germline V gene (reference sequence). This CDR3 region has 13 residues. Trimming removed 2 bases from V and 5 bases from J; junction bases left unmatched: 3. The CDR3 bases are TGTGCCTGGAGTTTGGACAGGGGATATGGCTACACCTTC. Translating gives CAWSLDRGYGYTF.

About this clone: Lacking the conserved final phenylalanine or tryptophan, this CDR3 likely reflects a read error. The gene calls are TRBV19 and TRBJ1-5, with TRBD1 identical over 7 bases. Unmatched junction bases numbered 9, after V lost 3 bases and J lost 4 bases. The CDR3 is made up of 16 amino acids. Looked up from germline, CDR1 is LNHDA and CDR2 is SQIVND (reference sequence). The CDR3 DNA reads as TGTGCCAGTAGTATTAAGGCAGGGGGACCGAATCAGCCCCAGCATCTT. Translated: CASSIKAGGPNQPQHL.

This rearrangement joins TRBV5-6 to TRBJ1-5; TRBD1 aligns across 8 bases. This CDR3 contains 15 residues. The J segment lost 3 bases and the V segment lost 4 bases, leaving 6 bases of the junction unmatched. Germline lookup yields CDR1 SGHDT and CDR2 YYEEEE. The CDR3 is CASSAGTGDNQPQHF. The CDR3 region has the DNA TGTGCCAGCAGCGCCGGGACAGGCGACAATCAGCCCCAGCATTTT.

The V and J genes are TRBV5-1 and TRBJ2-2; D possibly corresponds to TRBD2 (5 bases). Trimming took 4 bases from V and 0 from J, leaving 13 bases between them. Germline V lookup: CDR1 SGHRS, CDR2 YFSETQ. The CDR3 length is 16 residues. The CDR3 nucleotides are TGCGCCAGCAGCAGAACTGCGGGTCCGAACACCGGGGAGCTGTTTTTT. It codes for CASSRTAGPNTGELFF.

V gene TRBV9 combines with J gene TRBJ2-1; 11 bases match TRBD2. The germline CDR1 and CDR2 sequences are SGDLS and YYNGEE. This CDR3 comprises 16 residues. J lost 7 bases, V lost 4 bases, and 10 bases had no gene match. In nucleotides, the CDR3 is TGTGCCAGCAGCACACAGTGGGGACTAGCGGCGAATGAGCAGTTCTTC. Translated: CASSTQWGLAANEQFF.

The chain employs TRBV15 and TRBJ2-3; 12 nucleotides align to TRBD1. V was pared by 0 bases and J by 6 bases, with 13 bases of the junction left unmatched. The CDR3 has 19 amino acids. CDR1 and CDR2 (germline): LNHNV, YYDKDF (reference sequence). CDR3 in DNA: TGTGCCACCAGCAGAGATAAGGGTTGGGGACAGGGGGCGCCGGATACGCAGTATTTT. It translates to CATSRDKGWGQGAPDTQYF.

The V and J genes are TRBV7-2 and TRBJ1-1; TRBD1 aligns across 7 bases. Germline values: CDR1 SGHTA, CDR2 FQGNSA. V was pared by 2 bases and J by 5 bases, with 8 bases of the junction left unmatched. The length of the CDR3 is 15 residues. The CDR3 loop reads CASSLPGGRGTEAFF. Here the CDR3 DNA reads TGTGCCAGCAGCTTACCCGGGGGCAGGGGGACTGAAGCTTTCTTT.

This clone was recorded only once. The DNA is left out, because the CDR3 cannot be placed on it with certainty; the CDR3 is given as TCRdb lists it. The J gene is TRBJ2-5, the V gene TRBV6-1; the D call of TRBD2 is as the table states it, not checked on the DNA. The CDR3 sequence runs 13 residues, both termini included. The germline V gene encodes CDR1 MNHNS and CDR2 SASEGT. The CDR3 region is CASSDRGILAQYF.

CDR3 DNA sequence: TGTGCCAGCAGCTCCCGCCCATGGGGGGGGAAGAGGAACACTGAAGCTTTCTTT. It specifies CASSSRPWGGKRNTEAFF. The chain links TRBV7-2 to TRBJ1-1, with D possibly being TRBD1 (5 bases). Germline V gene sequence: CDR1 SGHTA, CDR2 FQGNSA. The CDR3 has 18 amino acids. V was cut by 4 bases and J by 1 base, with 22 bases left in between.